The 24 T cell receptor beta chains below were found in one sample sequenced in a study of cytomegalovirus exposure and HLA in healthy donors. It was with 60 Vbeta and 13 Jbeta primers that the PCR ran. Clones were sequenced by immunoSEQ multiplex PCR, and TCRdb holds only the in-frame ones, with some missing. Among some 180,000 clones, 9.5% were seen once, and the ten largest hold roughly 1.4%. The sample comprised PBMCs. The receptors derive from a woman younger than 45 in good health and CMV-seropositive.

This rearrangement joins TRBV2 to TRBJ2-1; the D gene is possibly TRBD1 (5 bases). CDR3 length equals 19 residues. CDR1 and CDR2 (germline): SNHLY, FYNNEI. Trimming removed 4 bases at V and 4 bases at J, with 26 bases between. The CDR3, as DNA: TGTGCCAGCAGTGTAGGTTTAGGTCGCCAGGGATCAGGGTACAATGAGCAGTTCTTC. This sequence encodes CASSVGLGRQGSGYNEQFF.

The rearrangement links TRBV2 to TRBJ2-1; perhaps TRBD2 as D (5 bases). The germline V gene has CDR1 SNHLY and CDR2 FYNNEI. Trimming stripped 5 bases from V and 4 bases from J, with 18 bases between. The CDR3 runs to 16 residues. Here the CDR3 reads CASSFARLASYNEQFF. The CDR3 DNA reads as TGTGCCAGCAGTTTCGCTAGGTTAGCGTCGTACAATGAGCAGTTCTTC.

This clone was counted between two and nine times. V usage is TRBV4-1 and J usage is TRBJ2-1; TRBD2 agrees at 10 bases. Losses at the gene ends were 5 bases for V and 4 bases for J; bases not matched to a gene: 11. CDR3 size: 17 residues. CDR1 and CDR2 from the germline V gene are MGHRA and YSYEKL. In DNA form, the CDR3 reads TGCGCCAGCAGCGAGGGACTAGCGAGATCCAAGTACAATGAGCAGTTCTTC. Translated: CASSEGLARSKYNEQFF.

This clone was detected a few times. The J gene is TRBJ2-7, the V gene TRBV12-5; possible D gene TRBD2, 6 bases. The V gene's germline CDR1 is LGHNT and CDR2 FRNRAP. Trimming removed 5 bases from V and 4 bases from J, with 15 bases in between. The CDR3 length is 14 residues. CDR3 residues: CASGPREREYEQYF. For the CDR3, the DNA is TGTGCTAGTGGTCCCCGGGAGAGGGAGTACGAGCAGTACTTC. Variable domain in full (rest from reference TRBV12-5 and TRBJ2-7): DARVTQTPRHKVTEMGQEVTMRCQPILGHNTVFWYRQTMMQGLELLAYFRNRAPLDDSGMPKDRFSAEMPDATLATLKIQPSEPRDSAVYFCASGPREREYEQYFGPGTRLTVT.

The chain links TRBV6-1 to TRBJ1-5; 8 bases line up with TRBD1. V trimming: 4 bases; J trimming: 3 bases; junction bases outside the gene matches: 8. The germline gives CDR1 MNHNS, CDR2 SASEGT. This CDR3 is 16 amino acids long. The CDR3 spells CASSGWTGIFNQPQHF. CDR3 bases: TGTGCCAGCAGTGGGTGGACAGGGATCTTCAATCAGCCCCAGCATTTT.

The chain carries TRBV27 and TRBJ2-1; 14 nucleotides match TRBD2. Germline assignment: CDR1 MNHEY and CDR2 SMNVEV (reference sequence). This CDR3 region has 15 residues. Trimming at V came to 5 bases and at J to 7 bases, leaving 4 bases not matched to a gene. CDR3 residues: CASSPGLAGVNEQFF. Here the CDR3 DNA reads TGTGCCAGCAGTCCGGGACTAGCGGGAGTTAATGAGCAGTTCTTC.

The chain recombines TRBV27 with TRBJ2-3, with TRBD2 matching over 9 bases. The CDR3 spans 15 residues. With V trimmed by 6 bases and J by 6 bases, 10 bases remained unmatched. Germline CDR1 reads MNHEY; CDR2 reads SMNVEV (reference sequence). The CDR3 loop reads CASRGLAGRTDTQYF. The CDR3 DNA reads TGTGCCAGCAGAGGGCTAGCGGGAAGAACCGATACGCAGTATTTT.

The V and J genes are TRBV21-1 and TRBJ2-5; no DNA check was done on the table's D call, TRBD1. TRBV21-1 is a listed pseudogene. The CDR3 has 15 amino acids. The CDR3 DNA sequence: TGTGCCAGCAGCGCCTCCGGACAGATCCAAGAGACCCAGTACTTC. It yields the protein CASSASGQIQETQYF.

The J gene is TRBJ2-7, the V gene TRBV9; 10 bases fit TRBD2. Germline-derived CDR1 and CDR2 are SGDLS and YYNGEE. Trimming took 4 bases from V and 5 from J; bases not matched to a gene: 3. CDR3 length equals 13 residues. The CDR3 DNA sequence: TGTGCCAGCAGCCTTACTAGCGGGAACGAGCAGTACTTC. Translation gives CASSLTSGNEQYF.

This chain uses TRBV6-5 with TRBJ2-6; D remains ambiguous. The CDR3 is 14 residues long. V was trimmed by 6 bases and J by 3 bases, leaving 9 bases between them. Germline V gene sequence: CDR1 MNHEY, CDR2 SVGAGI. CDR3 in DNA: TGTGCCAGCAGGACCCGAGGTGGGGCCAACGTCCTGACTTTC. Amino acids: CASRTRGGANVLTF.

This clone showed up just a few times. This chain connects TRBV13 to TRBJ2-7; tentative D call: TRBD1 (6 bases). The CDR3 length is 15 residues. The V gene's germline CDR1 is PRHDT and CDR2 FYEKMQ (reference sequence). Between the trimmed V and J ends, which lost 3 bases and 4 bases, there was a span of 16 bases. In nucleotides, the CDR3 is TGTGCCAGCAGCTTCTCGGGGCTCGGGACATACGAGCAGTACTTC. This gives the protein CASSFSGLGTYEQYF.

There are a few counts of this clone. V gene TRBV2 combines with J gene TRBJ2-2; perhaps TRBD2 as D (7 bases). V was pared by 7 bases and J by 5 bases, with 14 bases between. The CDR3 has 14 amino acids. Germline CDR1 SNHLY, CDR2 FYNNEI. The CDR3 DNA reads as TGTGCCAGCAATAAGGGAGGGGGGACCGGGGAGCTGTTTTTT. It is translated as CASNKGGGTGELFF.

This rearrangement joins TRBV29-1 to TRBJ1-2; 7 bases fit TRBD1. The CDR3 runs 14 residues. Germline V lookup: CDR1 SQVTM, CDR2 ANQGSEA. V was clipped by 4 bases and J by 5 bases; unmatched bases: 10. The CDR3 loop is CSVASPGTVYGYTF. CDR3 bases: TGCAGCGTTGCCTCACCCGGGACAGTTTATGGCTACACCTTC.

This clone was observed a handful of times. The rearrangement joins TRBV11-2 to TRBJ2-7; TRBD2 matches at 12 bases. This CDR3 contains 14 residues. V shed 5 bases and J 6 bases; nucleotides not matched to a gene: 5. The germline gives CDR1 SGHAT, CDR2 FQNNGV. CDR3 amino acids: CASSQTSGSGEQYF. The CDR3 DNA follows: TGTGCCAGCAGCCAGACTAGCGGGAGTGGCGAGCAGTACTTC.

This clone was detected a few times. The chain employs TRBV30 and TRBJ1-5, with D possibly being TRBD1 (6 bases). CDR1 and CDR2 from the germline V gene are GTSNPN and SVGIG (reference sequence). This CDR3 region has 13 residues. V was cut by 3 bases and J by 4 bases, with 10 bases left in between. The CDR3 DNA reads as TGTGCCTGGAGCAGGGGCATTAATCAGCCCCAGCATTTT. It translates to CAWSRGINQPQHF.

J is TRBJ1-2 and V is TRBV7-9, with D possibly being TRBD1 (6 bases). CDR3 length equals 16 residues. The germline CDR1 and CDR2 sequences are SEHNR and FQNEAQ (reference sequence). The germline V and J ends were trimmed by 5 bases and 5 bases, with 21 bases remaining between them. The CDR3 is CASSLRRGDIRYGYTF. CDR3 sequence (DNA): TGTGCCAGCAGCCTCCGGCGGGGGGACATCCGTTATGGCTACACCTTC.

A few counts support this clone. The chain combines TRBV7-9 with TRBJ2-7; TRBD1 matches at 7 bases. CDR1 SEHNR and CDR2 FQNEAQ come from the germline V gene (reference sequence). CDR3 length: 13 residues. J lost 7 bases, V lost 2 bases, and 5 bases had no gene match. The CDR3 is CASSLQDRMEQYF. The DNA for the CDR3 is TGTGCCAGCAGCTTACAGGACAGGATGGAGCAGTACTTC.

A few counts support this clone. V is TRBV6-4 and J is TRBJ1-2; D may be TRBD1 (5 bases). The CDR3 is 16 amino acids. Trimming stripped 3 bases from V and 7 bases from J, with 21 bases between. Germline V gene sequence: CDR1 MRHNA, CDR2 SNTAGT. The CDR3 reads CASSEGRDYPRSGYTF. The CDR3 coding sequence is TGTGCCAGCAGTGAAGGGCGGGACTACCCCCGCAGTGGCTACACCTTC.

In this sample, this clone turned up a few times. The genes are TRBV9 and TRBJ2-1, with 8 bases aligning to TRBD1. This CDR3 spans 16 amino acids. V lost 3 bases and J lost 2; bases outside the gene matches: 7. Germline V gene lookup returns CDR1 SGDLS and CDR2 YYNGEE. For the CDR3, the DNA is TGTGCCAGCAGCGGGGAGACAGGGGCCCCCTACAATGAGCAGTTCTTC. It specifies CASSGETGAPYNEQFF.

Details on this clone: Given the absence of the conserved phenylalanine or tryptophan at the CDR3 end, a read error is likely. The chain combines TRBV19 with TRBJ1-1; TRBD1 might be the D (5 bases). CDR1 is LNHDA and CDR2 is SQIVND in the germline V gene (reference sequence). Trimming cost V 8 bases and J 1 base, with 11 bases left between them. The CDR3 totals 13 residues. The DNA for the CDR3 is TGTGCCAGTCGAGACAGCGAGAACACTGAAGCTTTCCTT. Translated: CASRDSENTEAFL.

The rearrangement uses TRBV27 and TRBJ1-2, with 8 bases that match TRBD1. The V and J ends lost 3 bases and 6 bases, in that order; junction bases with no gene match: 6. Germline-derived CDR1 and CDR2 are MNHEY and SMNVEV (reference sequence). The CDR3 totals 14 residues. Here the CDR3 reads CASSFDGRGHGYTF. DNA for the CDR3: TGTGCCAGCAGTTTCGATGGCAGGGGGCATGGCTACACCTTC.

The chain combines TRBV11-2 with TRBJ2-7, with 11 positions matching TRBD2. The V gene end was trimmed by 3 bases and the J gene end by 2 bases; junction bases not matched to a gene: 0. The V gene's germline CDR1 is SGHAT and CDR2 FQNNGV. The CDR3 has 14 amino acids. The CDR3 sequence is CASSLTSGTYEQYF. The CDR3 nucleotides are TGTGCCAGCAGCTTGACTAGCGGGACCTACGAGCAGTACTTC.

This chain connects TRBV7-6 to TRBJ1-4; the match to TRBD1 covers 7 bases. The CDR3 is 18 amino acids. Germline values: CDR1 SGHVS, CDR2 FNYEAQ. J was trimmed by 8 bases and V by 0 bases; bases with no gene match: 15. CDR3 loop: CASSLAPQGTALREKLFF. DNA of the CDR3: TGTGCCAGCAGCTTAGCTCCCCAAGGGACAGCCCTCAGGGAAAAACTGTTTTTT.

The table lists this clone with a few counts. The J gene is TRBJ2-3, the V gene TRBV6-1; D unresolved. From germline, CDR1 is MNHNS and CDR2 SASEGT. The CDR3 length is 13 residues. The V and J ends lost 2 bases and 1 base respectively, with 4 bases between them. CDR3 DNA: TGTGCCAGCAGTGAATTCGGCACAGATACGCAGTATTTT. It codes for CASSEFGTDTQYF.